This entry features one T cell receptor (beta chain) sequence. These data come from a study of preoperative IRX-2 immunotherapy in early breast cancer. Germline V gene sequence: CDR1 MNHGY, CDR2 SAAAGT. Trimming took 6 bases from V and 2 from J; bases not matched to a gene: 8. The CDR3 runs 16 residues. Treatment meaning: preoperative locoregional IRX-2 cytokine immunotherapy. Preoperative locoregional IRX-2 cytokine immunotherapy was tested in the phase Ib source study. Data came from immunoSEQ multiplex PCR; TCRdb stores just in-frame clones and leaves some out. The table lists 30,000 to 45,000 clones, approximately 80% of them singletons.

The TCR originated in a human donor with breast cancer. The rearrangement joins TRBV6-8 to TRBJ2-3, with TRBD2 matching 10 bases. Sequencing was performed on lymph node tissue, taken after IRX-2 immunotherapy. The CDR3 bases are TGTGCCAGCAGGCGTCGACTAGCGGGTATCACAGATACGCAGTATTTT. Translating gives CASRRRLAGITDTQYF.